The 25 T cell receptor beta chains given below trace back to one sample, sequenced in a study of blood T cell repertoires in COVID-19. Data came from immunoSEQ multiplex PCR; TCRdb stores just in-frame clones and leaves some out. The sample gives 99,000 or so clones, about four fifths of which show up once; more than 30% is in the top ten. Sequencing input: peripheral blood. The receptors were sampled from a man older than 75 with acute or convalescent COVID-19.

A few counts support this clone. The chain combines TRBV7-9 with TRBJ1-5; 8 nucleotides align to TRBD1. Germline CDR1 and CDR2: SEHNR and FQNEAQ (reference sequence). The CDR3 has 15 residues. Germline trimming cut 5 bases from V and 2 bases from J; bases unmatched to any gene: 5. The CDR3 is CASSAAGGGNQPQHF. CDR3 nucleotides: TGTGCCAGCAGCGCGGCAGGGGGCGGCAATCAGCCCCAGCATTTT.

The chain employs TRBV28 and TRBJ1-2, with D maybe TRBD1 (5 bases). Looked up from germline, CDR1 is MDHEN and CDR2 is SYDVKM. The V end was cut by 5 bases, the J end by 6 bases, with 7 bases between. The CDR3 is 11 amino acids. The CDR3 here is CASSGGDGYTF. The CDR3 DNA reads TGTGCCAGCAGTGGGGGGGATGGCTACACCTTC.

The sample holds one count of this clone. V usage is TRBV28 and J usage is TRBJ2-1; 7 bases agree with TRBD2. This CDR3 region has 13 residues. Trimming took 7 bases from V and 9 from J; bases not matched to a gene: 9. Germline V gene data show CDR1 as MDHEN and CDR2 as SYDVKM. The CDR3 coding sequence is TGTGCCAGCAATACCGGGGGGTCCTTTGAGCAGTTCTTC. Amino acid sequence: CASNTGGSFEQFF.

V and J are TRBV29-1 and TRBJ2-5; tentative D call: TRBD1 (6 bases). CDR1 SQVTM and CDR2 ANQGSEA come from the germline V gene. V lost 4 bases and J 4 bases, leaving 13 bases between the germline ends. The CDR3 is made up of 13 amino acids. The CDR3 spells CSVARTARETQYF. The CDR3 bases are TGCAGCGTTGCTAGGACAGCTCGAGAGACCCAGTACTTC.

The chain joins TRBV7-9 to TRBJ1-1; 7 bases match TRBD1. The V and J ends lost 4 bases and 0 bases, in that order; junction bases with no gene match: 14. The CDR3 runs to 18 residues. Germline loops: CDR1 SEHNR, CDR2 FQNEAQ (reference sequence). This CDR3 is CASSSPRGDRRMNTEAFF. CDR3 in DNA: TGTGCCAGCAGCTCCCCCAGGGGGGACAGAAGAATGAACACTGAAGCTTTCTTT.

The chain uses TRBV19 and TRBJ2-1; 7 bases are shared with TRBD1. The germline V gene encodes CDR1 LNHDA and CDR2 SQIVND (reference sequence). V lost 3 bases and J lost 4; bases outside the gene matches: 6. This CDR3 has 15 residues. The CDR3 nucleotides read TGTGCCAGTAGTATGGCCGGGACAGCTTACAATGAGCAGTTCTTC. Its protein is CASSMAGTAYNEQFF.

The rearrangement uses TRBV4-1 and TRBJ2-7; D perhaps matches TRBD1 (6 bases). This CDR3 has 19 residues. V shed 0 bases and J shed 6 bases, with 27 bases lying between them. Looked up from germline, CDR1 is MGHRA and CDR2 is YSYEKL. Here the CDR3 reads CASSQEHGTMAQGTGEQYF. The CDR3 DNA reads as TGCGCCAGCAGCCAAGAACACGGGACAATGGCACAGGGCACGGGCGAGCAGTACTTC.

This rearrangement joins TRBV27 to TRBJ2-3, with D perhaps TRBD1 (5 bases). Trimming took 6 bases from V and 2 from J, leaving 18 bases between them. The germline CDR1 and CDR2 sequences are MNHEY and SMNVEV (reference sequence). The CDR3 has 16 amino acids. The CDR3 bases are TGTGCCAGCAGGGCCCAGGGATCCCGGGCCACAGATACGCAGTATTTT. Translation gives CASRAQGSRATDTQYF.

The V and J genes are TRBV28 and TRBJ1-1; 7 bases line up with TRBD1. The CDR3 loop spans 14 amino acids. Unmatched junction bases numbered 4, after V lost 1 base and J lost 5 bases. CDR1 and CDR2 (germline): MDHEN, SYDVKM. CDR3 DNA: TGTGCCAGCAGTTTATTAGGGGGCGAGACTGAAGCTTTCTTT. Residues: CASSLLGGETEAFF.

The chain is built from TRBV27 and TRBJ2-7; tentative D call: TRBD2 (5 bases). CDR3 length equals 16 residues. V lost 1 base and J lost 0, with 13 bases in between. From germline, CDR1 is MNHEY and CDR2 SMNVEV (reference sequence). For the CDR3, the DNA is TGTGCCAGCAGTTTATTCGGGGTACCTCCCTCCTACGAGCAGTACTTC. This sequence encodes CASSLFGVPPSYEQYF.

The chain uses TRBV6-5 and TRBJ2-5, with TRBD2 matching 7 bases. From germline, CDR1 is MNHEY and CDR2 SVGAGI. The CDR3 totals 15 residues. V was clipped by 0 bases and J by 6 bases; unmatched bases: 7. The CDR3 protein is CASSYSGGSAKTQYF. The CDR3 region has the DNA TGTGCCAGCAGTTACTCGGGCGGGAGCGCGAAGACCCAGTACTTC.

A few counts support this clone. The genes are TRBV11-2 and TRBJ2-1; 11 bases map to TRBD2. The germline V gene encodes CDR1 SGHAT and CDR2 FQNNGV. The CDR3 covers 16 residues. V lost 6 bases to trimming and J lost 0 bases; unmatched junction nucleotides: 4. This CDR3 is CASSHTSGSSYNEQFF. The CDR3, as DNA: TGTGCCAGCAGTCATACTAGCGGGAGCTCCTACAATGAGCAGTTCTTC.

V and J are TRBV18 and TRBJ2-1; 7 positions agree with TRBD1. The CDR3 loop spans 14 amino acids. In germline, CDR1 is KGHSH, CDR2 LQKENI. J gave up 3 bases and V 3 bases, and 2 bases lay outside the gene matches. CDR3 in amino acids: CASSPRQGYNEQFF. The CDR3 nucleotides read TGTGCCAGCTCACCTAGACAGGGCTACAATGAGCAGTTCTTC. The full variable domain, completed using reference TRBV18 and TRBJ2-1, is NAGVMQNPRHLVRRRGQEARLRCSPMKGHSHVYWYRQLPEEGLKFMVYLQKENIIDESGMPKERFSAEFPKEGPSILRIQQVVRGDSAAYFCASSPRQGYNEQFFGPGTRLTVL.

This sequence joins TRBV7-8 and TRBJ2-7, with TRBD1 matching 9 bases. Germline CDR1 reads SGHVS; CDR2 reads FQNEAQ. Losses at the gene ends were 5 bases for V and 7 bases for J; bases not matched to a gene: 9. The CDR3 covers 14 residues. The CDR3 reads CASSQSGTGKEQYF. In DNA, the CDR3 is TGTGCCAGCAGCCAGTCCGGGACAGGGAAGGAGCAGTACTTC.

This clone was detected only a few times. This chain uses TRBV5-6 with TRBJ1-3, with 10 positions matching TRBD1. Germline V gene data show CDR1 as SGHDT and CDR2 as YYEEEE. This CDR3 has 15 amino acids. The junction had 0 bases not matched to a gene; V was cut back by 3 bases and J by 0 bases. CDR3 DNA: TGTGCCAGCAGCTGGACAGGGGGCTCTGGAAACACCATATATTTT. Its translation: CASSWTGGSGNTIYF.

The chain is built from TRBV5-1 and TRBJ1-6; 7 nucleotides agree with TRBD1. Germline CDR1 and CDR2: SGHRS and YFSETQ. Trimming at V came to 1 base and at J to 9 bases, leaving 7 bases not matched to a gene. The CDR3 consists of 15 residues. The CDR3 is CASSLRQGATSPLHF. The CDR3 DNA is TGCGCCAGCAGCTTGAGACAGGGCGCAACTTCACCCCTCCACTTT.

The chain has TRBV5-6 and TRBJ1-6; perhaps TRBD1 as D (6 bases). Germline assignment: CDR1 SGHDT and CDR2 YYEEEE. V lost 0 bases and J lost 15, with 13 bases in between. The CDR3 spans 13 residues. The CDR3, as DNA: TGTGCCAGCAGCTTGGAGCAGGGGCCGTTCCTCCACTTT. It codes for CASSLEQGPFLHF. Together with reference TRBV5-6 and TRBJ1-6, the CDR3 gives the full variable domain: DAGVTQSPTHLIKTRGQQVTLRCSPKSGHDTVSWYQQALGQGPQFIFQYYEEEERQRGNFPDRFSGHQFPNYSSELNVNALLLGDSALYLCASSLEQGPFLHFGNGTRLTVT.

The V and J genes are TRBV5-1 and TRBJ2-1, with D unclear. V was shortened by 4 bases and J by 6 bases, with 11 bases between the two germline ends. The germline V gene encodes CDR1 SGHRS and CDR2 YFSETQ. The CDR3 has 13 residues. The CDR3 region is CASSVGGSNEQFF. The CDR3 DNA follows: TGCGCCAGCAGCGTGGGCGGATCCAATGAGCAGTTCTTC.

This chain connects TRBV4-3 to TRBJ1-2; D is undetermined. CDR3 length equals 14 residues. Trimming pared 0 bases from V and 6 bases from J, leaving 11 bases between. The germline CDR1 and CDR2 sequences are LGHNA and YSLEER. The CDR3 reads CASSQDFVFHGYTF. The CDR3 DNA follows: TGCGCCAGCAGCCAAGATTTCGTATTTCATGGCTACACCTTC.

The chain employs TRBV5-1 and TRBJ2-5; weak D call: TRBD2 (6 bases). Germline assignment: CDR1 SGHRS and CDR2 YFSETQ. The V gene lost 0 bases and the J gene lost 3 bases, with 6 bases spanning the gap. The CDR3 runs 13 residues. The CDR3 DNA follows: TGCGCCAGCAGCTTGGGACTAGAAGAGACCCAGTACTTC. It translates to CASSLGLEETQYF.

This clone was seen only once. The genes are TRBV2 and TRBJ2-4, with TRBD2 identical over 8 bases. Germline V gene sequence: CDR1 SNHLY, CDR2 FYNNEI. Unmatched junction bases numbered 6, after V lost 2 bases and J lost 12 bases. The CDR3 extends over 13 amino acids. CDR3 region: CASSEQSGSTQYF. In DNA form, the CDR3 reads TGTGCCAGCAGTGAACAGAGCGGGAGCACTCAGTACTTC.

This sequence joins TRBV6-5 and TRBJ1-2, with D possibly being TRBD1 (5 bases). The CDR3 loop spans 12 amino acids. Per the germline V gene, CDR1 is MNHEY and CDR2 is SVGAGI. The V and J ends lost 7 bases and 8 bases respectively, with 14 bases between them. The CDR3 nucleotides are TGTGCCAGCACCCCAAACAGGCCAGGCTACACCTTC. This sequence encodes CASTPNRPGYTF.

This chain connects TRBV7-9 to TRBJ2-3; 12 bases align to TRBD2. This CDR3 region has 16 residues. CDR1 and CDR2 (germline): SEHNR, FQNEAQ (reference sequence). Trimming took 4 bases from V and 2 from J; bases not matched to a gene: 4. This chain's CDR3 is CASSSLAGGLTDTQYF. The CDR3 region has the DNA TGTGCCAGCAGCTCACTAGCGGGGGGCCTCACAGATACGCAGTATTTT. Variable domain in full (rest from reference TRBV7-9 and TRBJ2-3): DTGVSQNPRHKITKRGQNVTFRCDPISEHNRLYWYRQTLGQGPEFLTYFQNEAQLEKSRLLSDRFSAERPKGSFSTLEIQRTEQGDSAMYLCASSSLAGGLTDTQYFGPGTRLTVL.

The chain links TRBV7-6 to TRBJ1-1; TRBD1 matches at 8 bases. Germline V gene data show CDR1 as SGHVS and CDR2 as FNYEAQ. The J segment lost 6 bases and the V segment lost 5 bases, leaving 8 bases of the junction unmatched. CDR3 length: 14 residues. The CDR3 DNA follows: TGTGCCAGCAGCGCACATAACAGGGGGTCTGAAGCTTTCTTT. The encoded protein is CASSAHNRGSEAFF.

This chain links TRBV7-9 with TRBJ2-7, with 7 bases matching TRBD1. J was trimmed by 1 base and V by 4 bases; bases with no gene match: 19. The CDR3 is made up of 19 amino acids. Germline V gives CDR1 SEHNR, CDR2 FQNEAQ (reference sequence). The CDR3 region has the DNA TGTGCCAGCAGCTCCCCGAGCCTAGGGGGACAGTTTTTTTCCTACGAGCAGTACTTC. Translating it yields CASSSPSLGGQFFSYEQYF.